This T cell receptor (beta chain) was captured in a study of cytomegalovirus exposure and HLA in healthy donors. As regards this clone: Its antigen is currently unknown.

Study-level results: Published work reported that the classifier diagnosed cytomegalovirus status with high specificity and sensitivity.

With 60 Vbeta and 13 Jbeta primers, the PCR was carried out. TCRdb's table, derived via immunoSEQ multiplex PCR, lists solely in-frame clones and lacks some. Of about 190,000 clones in the sample, around 75% were seen once. Germline V gene data show CDR1 as SGHRS and CDR2 as YFSETQ. This CDR3 is built from 13 residues. V was pared by 3 bases and J by 3 bases, with 10 bases between. The genes are TRBV5-1 and TRBJ2-7; the D gene is possibly TRBD2 (5 bases). The sequence came from a man aged 40-50 years in good health and CMV-seropositive. The specimen sequenced was PBMCs. Written as DNA, the CDR3 is TGCGCCAGCAGCTCGGCGGGCCACTACGAGCAGTACTTC. This codes for CASSSAGHYEQYF.